Presented here are 17 T cell receptor beta chains from one specimen sequenced in a study of PD-1 blockade in classical Hodgkin lymphoma. Every patient had relapsed following autologous stem cell transplantation, and cohorts differed in brentuximab vedotin exposure. Data came from immunoSEQ multiplex PCR; TCRdb stores just in-frame clones and leaves some out. The sample lists 150,000 or so clones; under 85% were seen once. The material was peripheral blood mononuclear cells (PBMCs), obtained before the second cycle of nivolumab. All receptors come from a human donor with classical Hodgkin lymphoma.

This clone was recorded at least ten times. This chain links TRBV18 with TRBJ2-2; D gene unclear. CDR1 is KGHSH and CDR2 is LQKENI in the germline V gene. The CDR3 runs to 12 residues. V was shortened by 2 bases and J by 8 bases, with 6 bases between the two germline ends. The CDR3 protein is CASSPDVGELFF. Written as DNA, the CDR3 is TGTGCCAGCTCACCAGATGTTGGGGAGCTGTTTTTT.

V and J are TRBV21-1 and TRBJ2-7; TRBD1, the table's D call, was not compared with the DNA. TRBV21-1 is annotated as a pseudogene. The CDR3 length is 13 residues. The CDR3 DNA reads TGTGCCAGCAGCAAAGCGGCAGTATGTGAGCAGTACTTC. This gives the protein CASSKAAVCEQYF.

The V gene is TRBV5-8, the J gene TRBJ2-5; D is undetermined. Germline V lookup: CDR1 SGHTS, CDR2 YDEGEE. The CDR3 is 14 residues long. The V gene lost 0 bases and the J gene lost 2 bases, with 8 bases spanning the gap. CDR3 protein: CASSLGVLQETQYF. The CDR3 DNA reads TGTGCCAGCAGCTTGGGGGTTCTTCAAGAGACCCAGTACTTC.

The rearrangement uses TRBV9 and TRBJ1-2; 8 nucleotides agree with TRBD1. From germline, CDR1 is SGDLS and CDR2 YYNGEE. This CDR3 is 14 amino acids long. Trimming cost V 0 bases and J 7 bases; bases outside gene matches: 5. The CDR3 region has the DNA TGTGCCAGCAGCGTAGAGTGGACAGGGTTTGGCTACACCTTC. Amino acids: CASSVEWTGFGYTF.

The rearrangement uses TRBV6-1 and TRBJ2-7; D unclear. Germline V CDR1 and CDR2: MNHNS, SASEGT. Trimming cost V 5 bases and J 1 base, with 9 bases left between them. This CDR3 region has 13 residues. The CDR3 nucleotides read TGTGCCAGCAGTCAACATGCGTCCTACGAGCAGTACTTC. Protein product: CASSQHASYEQYF.

The J gene is TRBJ2-1, the V gene TRBV11-2; D might be TRBD2 (5 bases). Germline CDR1 reads SGHAT; CDR2 reads FQNNGV. The CDR3 length is 14 residues. V was clipped by 5 bases and J by 8 bases, with 16 bases between them. CDR3 residues: CASSRPGERHEQFF. In DNA, the CDR3 is TGTGCCAGCAGCCGCCCTGGGGAGAGGCATGAGCAGTTCTTC.

The chain has TRBV7-2 and TRBJ2-2; perhaps TRBD1 as D (6 bases). V lost 1 base to trimming and J lost 7 bases, with 10 bases between them. Per the germline V gene, CDR1 is SGHTA and CDR2 is FQGNSA. This CDR3 has 14 amino acids. The CDR3: CASSLEGVFGELFF. The CDR3 DNA is TGTGCCAGCAGCTTAGAGGGGGTGTTCGGGGAGCTGTTTTTT. The full variable domain, with the rest looked up from reference TRBV7-2 and TRBJ2-2, is GAGVSQSPSNKVTEKGKDVELRCDPISGHTALYWYRQSLGQGLEFLIYFQGNSAPDKSGLPSDRFSAERTGGSVSTLTIQRTQQEDSAVYLCASSLEGVFGELFFGEGSRLTVL.

This chain connects TRBV9 to TRBJ2-3; 11 bases are a match to TRBD2. Germline loops: CDR1 SGDLS, CDR2 YYNGEE. The CDR3 is 21 amino acids. V dropped 0 bases and J dropped 1; count of bases not matched to a gene: 16. CDR3 sequence (DNA): TGTGCCAGCAGCGTAGACCCCCCCCTAGCGGGAGGCTCGGACGGCACAGATACGCAGTATTTT. Residues: CASSVDPPLAGGSDGTDTQYF.

This chain links TRBV7-6 with TRBJ1-5; D is perhaps TRBD1 (5 bases). Germline values: CDR1 SGHVS, CDR2 FNYEAQ. V was shortened by 3 bases and J by 7 bases, with 7 bases between the two germline ends. CDR3 length equals 12 residues. The CDR3 region is CASSFQGQPQHF. The CDR3 DNA reads as TGTGCCAGCAGCTTTCAGGGACAGCCCCAGCATTTT. The full variable domain, completed using reference TRBV7-6 and TRBJ1-5, is GAGVSQSPRYKVTKRGQDVALRCDPISGHVSLYWYRQALGQGPEFLTYFNYEAQQDKSGLPNDRFSAERPEGSISTLTIQRTEQRDSAMYRCASSFQGQPQHFGDGTRLSIL.

This sequence joins TRBV10-3 and TRBJ2-5, with a weak D call TRBD1 (6 bases). Germline CDR1 and CDR2: ENHRY and SYGVKD. This CDR3 comprises 13 residues. The ends were cut back, 4 bases at V and 5 bases at J, with 11 bases in the middle. Here the CDR3 DNA reads TGTGCCATCAGTGGGCTGAGGGGGGAGACCCAGTACTTC. Protein sequence: CAISGLRGETQYF.

The chain employs TRBV4-1 and TRBJ1-1; 7 nucleotides align to TRBD1. Germline CDR1 MGHRA, CDR2 YSYEKL. Trimming removed 1 base from V and 0 bases from J; junction bases left unmatched: 5. CDR3 length equals 16 residues. CDR3 protein: CASSQALQGMNTEAFF. CDR3 nucleotides: TGCGCCAGCAGCCAAGCGTTACAGGGGATGAACACTGAAGCTTTCTTT.

This chain links TRBV28 with TRBJ2-5; TRBD1 matches at 7 bases. V lost 10 bases and J lost 0; bases outside the gene matches: 14. The CDR3 spans 16 residues. Germline V CDR1 and CDR2: MDHEN, SYDVKM. The CDR3 DNA is TGTGCCACCACTCTATCCTCGGGACAGTACCAAGAGACCCAGTACTTC. It is translated as CATTLSSGQYQETQYF.

The chain links TRBV19 to TRBJ2-3; TRBD2 is a possible D gene (6 bases). Trimming left V 5 bases short and J 2 bases short, with 11 bases between. The CDR3 sequence is 14 residues long. Germline V gene sequence: CDR1 LNHDA, CDR2 SQIVND (reference sequence). The CDR3 DNA reads TGTGCCAGTAGTCAGGGACTTATCACAGATACGCAGTATTTT. Encoded protein: CASSQGLITDTQYF.

The genes are TRBV6-6 and TRBJ1-2; D gene uncertain. Looked up from germline, CDR1 is MNHNY and CDR2 is SVGAGI (reference sequence). CDR3 length: 13 amino acids. V lost 4 bases and J lost 7, with 13 bases in between. CDR3 protein: CASSSGTRGGYTF. The CDR3 bases are TGTGCCAGCAGTTCCGGCACCCGTGGTGGCTACACCTTC.

This chain connects TRBV28 to TRBJ1-1, with 7 bases that match TRBD1. The CDR3 extends over 15 amino acids. Germline loops: CDR1 MDHEN, CDR2 SYDVKM. Unmatched junction bases numbered 11, after V lost 5 bases and J lost 5 bases. CDR3 region: CASSIRQGSRTEAFF. CDR3 DNA sequence: TGTGCCAGCAGTATCCGACAGGGCTCGAGGACTGAAGCTTTCTTT.

The chain has TRBV4-3 and TRBJ1-4; a weak D match, TRBD1 (6 bases). V lost 7 bases to trimming and J lost 3 bases, with 9 bases between them. Germline V lookup: CDR1 LGHNA, CDR2 YSLEER. This CDR3 spans 13 amino acids. The DNA for the CDR3 is TGCGCCAGCAAGTCAGGGGCTAATGAAAAACTGTTTTTT. Protein product: CASKSGANEKLFF.

The chain links TRBV27 to TRBJ2-1; TRBD2 matches at 7 bases. The CDR3 has 16 amino acids. After removal of 5 bases from V and 6 bases from J, the junction contained 13 bases not matched to a gene. Germline values: CDR1 MNHEY, CDR2 SMNVEV (reference sequence). The CDR3: CASSPLGAGYSNEQFF. Here the CDR3 DNA reads TGTGCCAGCAGTCCCCTTGGAGCGGGATATAGCAATGAGCAGTTCTTC.